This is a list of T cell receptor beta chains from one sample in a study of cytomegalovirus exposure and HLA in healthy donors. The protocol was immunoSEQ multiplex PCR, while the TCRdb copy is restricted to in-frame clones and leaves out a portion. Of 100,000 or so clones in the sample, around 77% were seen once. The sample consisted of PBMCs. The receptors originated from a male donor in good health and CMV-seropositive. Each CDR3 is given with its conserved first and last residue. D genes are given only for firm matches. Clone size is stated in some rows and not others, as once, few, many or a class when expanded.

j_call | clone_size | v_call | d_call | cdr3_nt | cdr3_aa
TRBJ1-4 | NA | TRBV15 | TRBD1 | TGTGCCACCAGCCGCGACAGGGCGGCTAATGAAAAACTGTTTTTT | CATSRDRAANEKLFF
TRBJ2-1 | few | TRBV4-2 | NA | TGTGCCAGCAGCCAAGACAGGGGTTCTAGCTCCTACAATGAGCAGTTCTTC | CASSQDRGSSSYNEQFF
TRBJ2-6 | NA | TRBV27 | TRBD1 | TGTGCCAGCAGCCCTGGGACAGCTGGGGCCAACGTCCTGACTTTC | CASSPGTAGANVLTF
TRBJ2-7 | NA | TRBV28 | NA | TGTGCCAGCGCGCCGGACTTCGGCGAGCAGTACTTC | CASAPDFGEQYF
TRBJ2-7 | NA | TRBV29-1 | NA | TGCAGCGTTGAAGATTCCATCCTTGTTCCCTCGCGCCGGGGGCAGTACTTC | CSVEDSILVPSRRGQYF
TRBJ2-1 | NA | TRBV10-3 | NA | TGTGCCATCAGTGAGTCTCTGATTAGCTCCTACAATGAGCAGTTCTTC | CAISESLISSYNEQFF
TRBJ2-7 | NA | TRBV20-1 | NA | TGCAGTGCTGGGGCCCAATACGAGCAGTACTTC | CSAGAQYEQYF
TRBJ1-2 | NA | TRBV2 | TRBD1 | TGTGCCAGCAGTGATCAACAGGGGGACTATGGCTACACCTTC | CASSDQQGDYGYTF
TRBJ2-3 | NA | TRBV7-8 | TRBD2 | TGTGCCAGCAGCTTAGTTGGACTAGGGGGCACAGATACGCAGTATTTT | CASSLVGLGGTDTQYF
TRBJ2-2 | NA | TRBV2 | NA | TGTGCCAGCAGCGGACAGCCACTAAACACCGGGGAGCTGTTTTTT | CASSGQPLNTGELFF
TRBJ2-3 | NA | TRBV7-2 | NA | TGTGCCTCACAACAGGGCCCAGATACGCAGTATTTT | CASQQGPDTQYF
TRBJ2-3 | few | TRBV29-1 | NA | TGCAGCGTTAACAGGGGGCGGACTAGCGGCACAGATACGCAGTATTTT | CSVNRGRTSGTDTQYF
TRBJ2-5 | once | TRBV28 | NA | TGTGCCAGCAGTGTCAGGGTTACAGAGACCCAGTACTTC | CASSVRVTETQYF
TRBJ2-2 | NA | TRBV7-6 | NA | TGTGCCAGCCGAGGTCGGACCGGGGAGCTGTTTTTT | CASRGRTGELFF
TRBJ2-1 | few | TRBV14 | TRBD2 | TGTGCCAGCAGCCAATCCAGCGGGAGGACCTACAATGAGCAGTTCTTC | CASSQSSGRTYNEQFF
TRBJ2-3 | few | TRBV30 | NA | TGTGCCTGGAGTGAGTTAGTAGATACGCAGTATTTT | CAWSELVDTQYF